The sequence of this T cell receptor beta chain was determined in a study of blood T cell repertoires in COVID-19. Across the whole study: The analysed material was cDNA or gDNA that came from T cells, B-cell-depleted T cells, or PBMCs.

Original data processing: Amplification from reference gene primers served as the basis for estimated nucleated cell counts. Repertoires were generated with immunoSEQ multiplex PCR, while TCRdb's copy carries only in-frame clones and drops some. That table supplies the V and J calls and clone size; D and trimming were determined from the DNA. In the table there are over 150,000 clones, 84% of which are singletons. This receptor was obtained from a human donor in a cohort sampled during active COVID-19. The material sequenced was peripheral blood.

CDR3 sequence reads: CASSPRTSGSDTQYF. CDR3 nucleotides: TGTGCCAGCAGCCCACGGACTAGCGGGAGTGATACGCAGTATTTT. The chain carries TRBV11-2 and TRBJ2-3, with 13 bases identical to TRBD2. Germline V gives CDR1 SGHAT, CDR2 FQNNGV. CDR3 length: 15 amino acids. J gave up 6 bases and V 5 bases, and 5 bases lay outside the gene matches.